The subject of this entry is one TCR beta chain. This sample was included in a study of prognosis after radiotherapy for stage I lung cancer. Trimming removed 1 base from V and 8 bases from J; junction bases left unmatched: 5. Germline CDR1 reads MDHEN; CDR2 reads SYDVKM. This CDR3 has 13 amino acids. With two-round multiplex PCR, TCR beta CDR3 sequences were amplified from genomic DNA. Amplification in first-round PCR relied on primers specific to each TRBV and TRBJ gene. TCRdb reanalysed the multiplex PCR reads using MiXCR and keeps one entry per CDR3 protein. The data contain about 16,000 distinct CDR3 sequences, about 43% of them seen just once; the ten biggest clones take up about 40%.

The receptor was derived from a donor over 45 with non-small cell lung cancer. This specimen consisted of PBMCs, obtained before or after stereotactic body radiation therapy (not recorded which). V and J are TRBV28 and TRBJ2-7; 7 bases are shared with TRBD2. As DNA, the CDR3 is TGTGCCAGCAGTTTATTTGGACTAGGGAAGCAGTACTTC. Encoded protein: CASSLFGLGKQYF.